The next 18 T cell receptor beta chains were all read from a single sample in a study of blood T cell repertoires in COVID-19. Only in-frame clones appear in the TCRdb table, and some are missing; sequencing was by immunoSEQ multiplex PCR. The sample lists some 390,000 clones, approximately 89% occurring once. Sequencing used peripheral blood. These receptors all come from a woman in her sixties with COVID-19, enrolled during active disease.

J is TRBJ1-1 and V is TRBV19; D gene unclear. Trimming shortened V by 10 bases and J by 4 bases, and 19 bases separated the two germline ends. CDR1 and CDR2 from the germline V gene are LNHDA and SQIVND (reference sequence). The CDR3 is 14 residues long. The CDR3 is CATKPPRRATEAFF. DNA for the CDR3: TGTGCCACTAAACCCCCCAGGAGGGCCACTGAAGCTTTCTTT. Supplemented by reference TRBV19 and TRBJ1-1, the full variable domain reads DGGITQSPKYLFRKEGQNVTLSCEQNLNHDAMYWYRQDPGQGLRLIYYSQIVNDFQKGDIAEGYSVSREKKESFPLTVTSAQKNPTAFYLCATKPPRRATEAFFGQGTRLTVV.

The V and J genes are TRBV10-2 and TRBJ2-2, with 7 bases that match TRBD1. CDR1 is WSHSY and CDR2 is SAAADI in the germline V gene. The CDR3 loop spans 16 amino acids. Trimming removed 5 bases from V and 4 bases from J; junction bases left unmatched: 10. In DNA form, the CDR3 reads TGCGCCAGCAGTCCGTCGGACAGGCCAAGCACCGGGGAGCTGTTTTTT. Encoded protein: CASSPSDRPSTGELFF.

The genes are TRBV3-1 (or the pseudogene TRBV3-2) and TRBJ2-1; 13 bases are a match to TRBD2. V trimming: 4 bases; J trimming: 1 base; junction bases outside the gene matches: 7. Germline-derived CDR1 and CDR2 are LGHDT and YNNKEL (reference sequence). The CDR3 extends over 18 amino acids. The CDR3 reads CASSPPGTSGVSYNEQFF. For the CDR3, the DNA is TGTGCCAGCAGCCCTCCCGGGACTAGCGGGGTGTCCTACAATGAGCAGTTCTTC.

The rearrangement links TRBV28 to TRBJ2-2; D unclear. V lost 6 bases and J 4 bases, leaving 15 bases between the germline ends. CDR1 and CDR2 (germline): MDHEN, SYDVKM. This CDR3 has 15 residues. The CDR3: CASRTTGWSTGELFF. CDR3 DNA: TGTGCCAGCAGAACCACCGGGTGGAGCACCGGGGAGCTGTTTTTT. The full variable domain, its missing parts supplied by reference TRBV28 and TRBJ2-2, is DVKVTQSSRYLVKRTGEKVFLECVQDMDHENMFWYRQDPGLGLRLIYFSYDVKMKEKGDIPEGYSVSREKKERFSLILESASTNQTSMYLCASRTTGWSTGELFFGEGSRLTVL.

This CDR3 is CASRGTGPLEQYF. DNA of the CDR3: TGTGCCAGCAGGGGGACAGGACCCCTCGAGCAGTACTTC. This chain uses TRBV28 with TRBJ2-7, with 8 positions matching TRBD1. The CDR3 contains 13 residues. Losses at the gene ends were 6 bases for V and 6 bases for J; bases not matched to a gene: 7. Germline V gene lookup returns CDR1 MDHEN and CDR2 SYDVKM.

This clone occurred once. J is TRBJ2-7 and V is TRBV7-8, with 9 bases lining up with TRBD1. V gave up 6 bases and J gave up 0 bases; unmatched junction bases: 3. Germline CDR1 is SGHVS and CDR2 is FQNEAQ. The CDR3 runs to 14 residues. In nucleotides, the CDR3 is TGTGCCAGCAGTACAGGGGGCCTCTCCTACGAGCAGTACTTC. This gives the protein CASSTGGLSYEQYF.

The chain recombines TRBV6-5 with TRBJ1-2, with D hard to call. Trimming removed 6 bases at V and 6 bases at J, with 17 bases between. Germline CDR1 is MNHEY and CDR2 is SVGAGI. The CDR3 loop spans 14 amino acids. CDR3 nucleotides: TGTGCCAGCAGACTTGTCAGGTTCCAGGATGGCTACACCTTC. It codes for CASRLVRFQDGYTF.

J is TRBJ1-2 and V is TRBV10-3; 9 nucleotides agree with TRBD1. The germline V gene has CDR1 ENHRY and CDR2 SYGVKD. This CDR3 comprises 15 residues. Germline trimming cut 4 bases from V and 2 bases from J; bases unmatched to any gene: 5. CDR3 in DNA: TGTGCCATCAGTGGCCGGGGACAGGGAAACTATGGCTACACCTTC. Residues: CAISGRGQGNYGYTF.

The V call is TRBV6-1, the J call TRBJ1-3; D is uncertain. V lost 1 base to trimming and J lost 0 bases, with 10 bases between them. The CDR3 consists of 16 residues. Germline-derived CDR1 and CDR2 are MNHNS and SASEGT. The DNA for the CDR3 is TGTGCCAGCAGTGAAGTTTCTTCTTCCTCTGGAAACACCATATATTTT. Its translation is CASSEVSSSSGNTIYF.

There are a few counts of this clone. The genes are TRBV18 and TRBJ2-3; TRBD1 matches at 8 bases. V shed 6 bases, J shed 10 bases, and the junction held 12 bases outside the gene matches. Per the germline V gene, CDR1 is KGHSH and CDR2 is LQKENI. The CDR3 extends over 14 amino acids. CDR3 residues: CASSHGQGASAQYF. CDR3 DNA: TGTGCCAGCTCGCACGGACAGGGCGCCTCGGCGCAGTATTTT.

In regard to this clone: Its ends do not fully match the called genes, so a read error is possible. This chain uses TRBV4-2 with TRBJ1-1; D gene uncertain. The CDR3 extends over 15 amino acids. Looked up from germline, CDR1 is LGHNA and CDR2 is YNFKEQ. CDR3 DNA: TGTGCCAGCAGCAAAGAAATGGCGGTGAACACTGAAGCTTTCTTT. This sequence encodes CASSKEMAVNTEAFF.

The J gene is TRBJ1-2, the V gene TRBV7-9; TRBD1 matches 10 bases. CDR3 size: 13 residues. Per germline, CDR1 SEHNR and CDR2 FQNEAQ (reference sequence). The V gene end was trimmed by 7 bases and the J gene end by 9 bases; junction bases not matched to a gene: 8. This chain's CDR3 is CASTLTGGFSYTF. The CDR3 nucleotides read TGTGCCAGCACCTTGACAGGGGGCTTTAGCTACACCTTC. Full variable domain (missing parts from reference TRBV7-9 and TRBJ1-2): DTGVSQNPRHKITKRGQNVTFRCDPISEHNRLYWYRQTLGQGPEFLTYFQNEAQLEKSRLLSDRFSAERPKGSFSTLEIQRTEQGDSAMYLCASTLTGGFSYTFGSGTRLTVV.

This clone was detected only once. The chain combines TRBV3-1 (or the pseudogene TRBV3-2) with TRBJ2-1; 10 nucleotides match TRBD2. CDR1 and CDR2 (germline): LGHDT, YNNKEL (reference sequence). V trimming: 4 bases; J trimming: 6 bases; junction bases outside the gene matches: 9. This CDR3 spans 16 amino acids. CDR3 sequence: CASSRRSLAGSNEQFF. CDR3 sequence (DNA): TGTGCCAGCAGCCGAAGATCACTAGCGGGGAGCAATGAGCAGTTCTTC.

As for this clone: Other DNA sequences in this specimen translate into the identical CDR3. The chain couples TRBV6-5 to TRBJ1-3; D might be TRBD1 (5 bases). The germline V gene encodes CDR1 MNHEY and CDR2 SVGAGI. The CDR3 is 14 amino acids. V was trimmed by 5 bases and J by 4 bases, leaving 12 bases between them. The CDR3 is CASSPQGTGNTIYF. For the CDR3, the DNA is TGTGCCAGCAGTCCTCAGGGTACGGGAAACACCATATATTTT.

This clone showed up just a few times. The V and J genes are TRBV19 and TRBJ1-1, with 9 bases lining up with TRBD1. CDR1 and CDR2 (germline): LNHDA, SQIVND (reference sequence). The CDR3 consists of 18 residues. Trimming at V came to 3 bases and at J to 0 bases, leaving 11 bases not matched to a gene. CDR3 sequence reads: CASSMGPRDRDMNTEAFF. The CDR3 DNA reads as TGTGCCAGTAGTATGGGCCCCCGGGACAGGGACATGAACACTGAAGCTTTCTTT. Supplemented by reference TRBV19 and TRBJ1-1, the full variable domain reads DGGITQSPKYLFRKEGQNVTLSCEQNLNHDAMYWYRQDPGQGLRLIYYSQIVNDFQKGDIAEGYSVSREKKESFPLTVTSAQKNPTAFYLCASSMGPRDRDMNTEAFFGQGTRLTVV.

The V and J genes are TRBV5-1 and TRBJ1-2; 10 positions agree with TRBD1. This CDR3 contains 15 residues. Trimming at V came to 4 bases and at J to 2 bases, leaving 5 bases not matched to a gene. Germline V gene sequence: CDR1 SGHRS, CDR2 YFSETQ. The CDR3 here is CASSRGTGENYGYTF. In DNA form, the CDR3 reads TGCGCCAGCAGCCGGGGGACAGGGGAAAACTATGGCTACACCTTC.

The chain recombines TRBV10-3 with TRBJ2-1; the match to TRBD2 covers 9 bases. The CDR3 spans 14 residues. Trimming took 1 base from V and 8 from J; bases not matched to a gene: 3. Germline CDR1 and CDR2: ENHRY and SYGVKD. Written as DNA, the CDR3 is TGTGCCATCAGTGAGTGGGGACTAGCCGATGAGCAGTTCTTC. Residues: CAISEWGLADEQFF.

The chain joins TRBV4-1 to TRBJ2-7, with 10 nucleotides matching TRBD2. Germline V gene sequence: CDR1 MGHRA, CDR2 YSYEKL. This CDR3 contains 16 residues. The V segment lost 2 bases and the J segment 3 bases; nucleotides outside the gene matches: 7. CDR3 DNA sequence: TGCGCCAGCAGCCAACCCCCAAGCGGGGGGGGCTACGAGCAGTACTTC. Translated: CASSQPPSGGGYEQYF.